A single sample is the source of the 20 T cell receptor beta chains below, sequenced in a study of T cell repertoires in aging, cancer and after chemotherapy (dated by TCRdb to the late 2010s). TCR beta rearrangements were amplified from genomic DNA extracted from peripheral blood rather than from sorted cells or RNA. Sequenced using an Illumina MiSeq. Multiplex touch-down PCR with a mixed TRB-A/B primer pool was used to amplify rearranged TRB sequences covering the V, D and J segments. Using fastp trimming at Q25 and MiXCR clonotype assembly, TCRdb reanalyzed the public sequencing data and kept in-frame beta chains. Entries that share a CDR3 protein sequence are merged under the most common genes and DNA. The sample has over 2,000 distinct CDR3 sequences on record, 22% of them singletons. The ten largest clones represent 25% of the sample. The sequenced sample was blood. These receptors were collected from a human donor with a blood cancer.

By sample share, this clonotype is medium-sized. The chain is built from TRBV6-1 and TRBJ2-3, with TRBD2 matching 7 bases. CDR3 length: 14 residues. The germline gives CDR1 MNHNS, CDR2 SASEGT. V lost 7 bases, J lost 0 bases, and 4 bases stayed unmatched. Here the CDR3 DNA reads TGTGCCAGCACCTGGGGGGGGAGCACAGATACGCAGTATTTT. Protein: CASTWGGSTDTQYF.

This clonotype is judged medium-sized. Written as DNA, the CDR3 is TGTGCCAGCAGCTATGGACTAGCGGTCCAAGAGACCCAGTACTTC. Protein sequence: CASSYGLAVQETQYF. J is TRBJ2-5 and V is TRBV7-6, with 10 bases fitting TRBD2. The CDR3 is 15 residues long. The trim removed 4 bases at V and 1 base at J, leaving 3 bases unmatched. In germline, CDR1 is SGHVS, CDR2 FNYEAQ.

This clonotype was picked up one time. One junction end does not reproduce the germline sequence, and a read error may be involved. V usage is TRBV6-6 and J usage is TRBJ1-1, with a tentative D call TRBD1 (6 bases). From germline, CDR1 is MNHNY and CDR2 SVGAGI (reference sequence). This CDR3 is 13 amino acids long. This chain's CDR3 is CASNYRENTEAFF. The DNA of the CDR3 is TGTGCCAGCAATTACAGGGAGAACACTGAAGCTTTCTTT.

By sample share, this clonotype is medium-sized (0.01 to 0.1%). The chain carries TRBV10-3 and TRBJ2-3; maybe TRBD1 (5 bases). Trimming shortened V by 4 bases and J by 0 bases, and 11 bases separated the two germline ends. CDR1 ENHRY and CDR2 SYGVKD come from the germline V gene. The CDR3 has 15 residues. CDR3 sequence reads: CAISAQGTSTDTQYF. In DNA, the CDR3 is TGTGCCATCAGTGCCCAGGGAACTAGCACAGATACGCAGTATTTT.

This clonotype is medium-sized by share. V is TRBV6-1 and J is TRBJ2-4; D gene unclear. Trimming took off 2 bases at V and 3 bases at J, with 11 bases between the two ends. CDR1 MNHNS and CDR2 SASEGT come from the germline V gene. There are 15 residues in the CDR3. CDR3 loop: CASSEYLVGKNIQYF. CDR3 DNA sequence: TGTGCCAGCAGTGAATATCTGGTGGGCAAAAACATTCAGTACTTC.

In its sample, this clonotype ranks as medium-sized. The J gene is TRBJ2-1, the V gene TRBV11-3; weak D call: TRBD2 (6 bases). Trimming pared 6 bases from V and 1 base from J, leaving 13 bases between. Germline-derived CDR1 and CDR2 are SGHNT and YENEEA. The CDR3 is 15 residues long. CDR3: CASSFERVSYNEQFF. The CDR3 nucleotides read TGTGCCAGCAGTTTCGAGCGGGTTTCCTACAATGAGCAGTTCTTC. Full variable domain (missing parts from reference TRBV11-3 and TRBJ2-1): EAGVVQSPRYKIIEKKQPVAFWCNPISGHNTLYWYLQNLGQGPELLIRYENEEAVDDSQLPKDRFSAERLKGVDSTLKIQPAELGDSAVYLCASSFERVSYNEQFFGPGTRLTVL.

This clonotype rates as medium-sized. The chain uses TRBV24-1 and TRBJ2-1, with 7 bases identical to TRBD2. This CDR3 region has 16 residues. The trim removed 4 bases at V and 13 bases at J, leaving 18 bases unmatched. Germline-derived CDR1 and CDR2 are KGHDR and SFDVKD. The CDR3 here is CATSDPREEAGVHQFF. The CDR3 bases are TGTGCCACCAGTGACCCTCGGGAGGAGGCGGGAGTACATCAGTTCTTC.

This clonotype is labeled medium-sized. The J gene is TRBJ2-7, the V gene TRBV12-3 or TRBV12-4; no definite D call. With 5 bases removed from V and 5 bases from J, the gap between germline ends came to 16 bases. The CDR3 is made up of 14 amino acids. The CDR3 nucleotides read TGTGCCAGCAGTCCAATTCCTGGGGATAACGAGCAGTACTTC. Its translation is CASSPIPGDNEQYF.

This clonotype was picked up a small number of times. J is TRBJ1-5 and V is TRBV5-1, with a possible D match to TRBD1 (5 bases). Germline CDR1 reads SGHRS; CDR2 reads YFSETQ. Trimming took 0 bases from V and 3 from J, leaving 7 bases between them. The CDR3 spans 14 residues. CDR3 DNA: TGCGCCAGCAGCTTGGGGGGCGACAATCAGCCCCAGCATTTT. Protein sequence: CASSLGGDNQPQHF. The entire variable domain, with the rest obtained from reference TRBV5-1 and TRBJ1-5, is as follows: KAGVTQTPRYLIKTRGQQVTLSCSPISGHRSVSWYQQTPGQGLQFLFEYFSETQRNKGNFPGRFSGRQFSNSRSEMNVSTLELGDSALYLCASSLGGDNQPQHFGDGTRLSIL.

Comments on this clonotype: This could be a read error, since a much larger clone is one nucleotide away. This chain links TRBV6-1 with TRBJ1-3, with D possibly matching TRBD1 (5 bases). V was trimmed by 3 bases and J by 0 bases, leaving 9 bases between them. In germline, CDR1 is MNHNS, CDR2 SASEGT. This CDR3 spans 15 amino acids. The CDR3 DNA reads TGTGCCAGCAGTGATGCAGGGAACTCTGGAAACACCATATATTTT. Amino acids: CASSDAGNSGNTIYF.

In its sample, this clonotype ranks as large. This chain connects TRBV6-5 to TRBJ1-3, with D unclear. V was shortened by 6 bases and J by 3 bases, with 15 bases between the two germline ends. In germline, CDR1 is MNHEY, CDR2 SVGAGI. This CDR3 is built from 15 residues. The CDR3 DNA reads TGTGCCAGCAGACGCGGTGTGGGCTATGGAAACACCATATATTTT. Translated, it gives CASRRGVGYGNTIYF.

This clonotype came up a few times. The rearrangement joins TRBV18 to TRBJ1-1, with 7 positions matching TRBD1. The CDR3 is made up of 16 amino acids. Germline CDR1 KGHSH, CDR2 LQKENI. V lost 3 bases and J lost 0; bases outside the gene matches: 7. Written as DNA, the CDR3 is TGTGCCAGCTCACCCCAACAGGGGAGGATGAACACTGAAGCTTTCTTT. Protein product: CASSPQQGRMNTEAFF. Drawing the rest from reference TRBV18 and TRBJ1-1, the complete variable domain is NAGVMQNPRHLVRRRGQEARLRCSPMKGHSHVYWYRQLPEEGLKFMVYLQKENIIDESGMPKERFSAEFPKEGPSILRIQQVVRGDSAAYFCASSPQQGRMNTEAFFGQGTRLTVV.

As to this clonotype: This clone may be a read error of a much larger clone one base away. This sequence joins TRBV6-2 or TRBV6-3 and TRBJ2-7; D ambiguous. Germline V gene sequence: CDR1 MNHEY, CDR2 SVGEGT. The length of the CDR3 is 13 residues. The CDR3 DNA is TGTGCCAGCAGTTCCCGAGGTAACTACCAGCAGTACGTC. Protein: CASSSRGNYQQYV.

In its sample, this clonotype ranks as medium-sized. J is TRBJ1-1 and V is TRBV11-1, with D uncertain. CDR3 size: 14 residues. Germline V gene data show CDR1 as SGHAT and CDR2 as FQDESV (reference sequence). V gave up 0 bases and J gave up 0 bases, with 5 bases separating them. CDR3 residues: CASSLASLNTEAFF. The DNA for the CDR3 is TGTGCCAGCAGCTTAGCATCGTTGAACACTGAAGCTTTCTTT.

The chain has TRBV5-1 and TRBJ2-7, with D unclear. V was cut by 6 bases and J by 1 base, with 8 bases left in between. This CDR3 has 12 amino acids. The V gene's germline CDR1 is SGHRS and CDR2 YFSETQ. This chain's CDR3 is CASTGESYEQYF. In DNA form, the CDR3 reads TGCGCCAGCACTGGGGAATCCTACGAGCAGTACTTC.

This clonotype is medium-sized by share. The chain links TRBV7-6 to TRBJ2-1; 7 nucleotides agree with TRBD2. J gave up 4 bases and V 5 bases, and 8 bases lay outside the gene matches. This CDR3 is 15 amino acids long. The germline V gene encodes CDR1 SGHVS and CDR2 FNYEAQ. CDR3 loop: CASSPDPAGYNEQFF. In DNA, the CDR3 is TGTGCCAGCAGCCCCGATCCAGCGGGGTACAATGAGCAGTTCTTC.

The rearrangement links TRBV19 to TRBJ1-2; TRBD1 matches 8 bases. Looked up from germline, CDR1 is LNHDA and CDR2 is SQIVND (reference sequence). V shed 7 bases and J 7 bases; nucleotides not matched to a gene: 11. This CDR3 has 14 amino acids. CDR3 in amino acids: CASTSRAGGSGYTF. DNA of the CDR3: TGTGCCAGTACCTCTCGGGCAGGGGGCAGTGGCTACACCTTC.

The rearrangement links TRBV11-2 to TRBJ2-1; TRBD2 agrees at 8 bases. The CDR3 runs to 14 residues. Per the germline V gene, CDR1 is SGHAT and CDR2 is FQNNGV. The V segment lost 3 bases and the J segment 5 bases; nucleotides outside the gene matches: 3. CDR3 nucleotide sequence: TGTGCCAGCAGCTTGAGCGGGAGCAACAATGAGCAGTTCTTC. Protein product: CASSLSGSNNEQFF. The whole variable domain, filled in from reference TRBV11-2 and TRBJ2-1, reads EAGVAQSPRYKIIEKRQSVAFWCNPISGHATLYWYQQILGQGPKLLIQFQNNGVVDDSQLPKDRFSAERLKGVDSTLKIQPAKLEDSAVYLCASSLSGSNNEQFFGPGTRLTVL.

This clonotype is labeled medium-sized (0.01 to 0.1%). This chain joins TRBV6-5 and TRBJ1-5; 7 positions agree with TRBD1. The trim removed 8 bases at V and 0 bases at J, leaving 10 bases unmatched. The CDR3 length is 16 residues. Looked up from germline, CDR1 is MNHEY and CDR2 is SVGAGI. The CDR3 DNA reads as TGTGCCAGCCGACGGGACAGAGGATATAGCAATCAGCCCCAGCATTTT. It specifies CASRRDRGYSNQPQHF.

This clonotype is medium-sized by share. The J gene is TRBJ2-1, the V gene TRBV6-6, with a possible D match to TRBD1 (6 bases). Trimming took off 6 bases at V and 5 bases at J, with 8 bases between the two ends. Looked up from germline, CDR1 is MNHNY and CDR2 is SVGAGI (reference sequence). There are 12 residues in the CDR3. CDR3 region: CASSRGNNEQFF. In DNA form, the CDR3 reads TGTGCCAGCAGCAGGGGAAACAATGAGCAGTTCTTC.